This T cell receptor (beta chain) emerged from a study of human T cells and chemical hapten exposure. Study summary: The study lasted roughly five months, and patients were dosed weekly with diphenylcyclopropenone on the scalp throughout.

In regard to this clonotype: Its antigen is unknown.

Germline V gene lookup returns CDR1 MDHEN and CDR2 SYDVKM. The germline V and J ends were trimmed by 3 bases and 2 bases, with 15 bases remaining between them. The length of the CDR3 is 16 residues. Time point in this sample: pre-sensitization, week 0. Treatment reported: therapeutic diphenylcyclopropenone sensitization with weekly scalp DPC. Donors, patients with alopecia ranging from 18 to 70 years old and judged suitable for DPC, provided samples. Single cDNA molecules in the library carried unique molecular identifiers attached during preparation. One entry per CDR3 protein results from TCRdb running MiXCR on the RACE reads. The sample includes a few hundred thousand distinct CDR3 sequences, 5.5% of them seen just once. General study points: Among expanded TCRs, significantly more large CDR3 similarity clusters formed than among controls.

This receptor was taken from a woman between 18 and 29 years old with alopecia areata. Some clones in this sample may be carry-over from other donors' samples. The specimen was whole blood, collected in connection with sensitization to the hapten diphenylcyclopropenone (DPC). The chain has TRBV28 and TRBJ2-3; D unclear. CDR3 coding DNA: TGTGCCAGCAGTTTGTCTCCCGGAACAGTCACAGATACGCAGTATTTT. It encodes CASSLSPGTVTDTQYF.